Below, one T cell receptor (beta chain) is given with its context. As yet, its antigen is unknown. This record belongs to a study of cytomegalovirus exposure and HLA in healthy donors. Trimming took off 0 bases at V and 10 bases at J, with 12 bases between the two ends. From germline, CDR1 is SGHVS and CDR2 FQNEAQ. The CDR3 is made up of 13 amino acids. The PCR made use of 60 Vbeta and 13 Jbeta primers. Clones were sequenced by immunoSEQ multiplex PCR, and TCRdb holds only the in-frame ones, with some missing. The sample records approximately 150,000 clones, about 75% being singletons. Study-wide results and caveats: According to the study, 160 or so TCR beta chains were cytomegalovirus-associated.

Specimen: PBMCs. The V and J genes are TRBV7-8 and TRBJ1-1, with a possible D match to TRBD1 (6 bases). This sequence was found in a man aged 60 to 69 in good health and CMV-seronegative. CDR3 region: CASSLAGQGSAFF. The CDR3 region has the DNA TGTGCCAGCAGCTTAGCGGGGCAGGGGTCAGCTTTCTTT.